These 32 T cell receptor beta chains originate from one sample sequenced in a study of blood T cell repertoires in COVID-19. Using immunoSEQ multiplex PCR, the repertoire was profiled, and TCRdb retains in-frame clones only, with some absent. The profile shows approximately 160,000 clones, around 84% of them singletons. The sequenced sample was PBMCs or T cells enriched from blood (not recorded which). These receptors came from a middle-aged man who had recovered from COVID-19.

This chain connects TRBV6-4 to TRBJ1-1, with 7 positions matching TRBD1. The CDR3 has 18 amino acids. Germline trimming cut 6 bases from V and 3 bases from J; bases unmatched to any gene: 19. Germline V gene data show CDR1 as MRHNA and CDR2 as SNTAGT. In DNA, the CDR3 is TGTGCCAGCAGGCCCCCCGGGACAGCTAATAGAAGGGACACTGAAGCTTTCTTT. It is translated as CASRPPGTANRRDTEAFF.

The genes are TRBV19 and TRBJ2-3; 7 bases fit TRBD2. The V segment lost 3 bases and the J segment 0 bases; nucleotides outside the gene matches: 3. CDR1 is LNHDA and CDR2 is SQIVND in the germline V gene (reference sequence). The length of the CDR3 is 15 residues. Here the CDR3 reads CASSMGGTSTDTQYF. In nucleotides, the CDR3 is TGTGCCAGTAGTATGGGGGGGACTAGCACAGATACGCAGTATTTT. Using reference TRBV19 and TRBJ2-3 for the parts outside the CDR3, the full variable domain is DGGITQSPKYLFRKEGQNVTLSCEQNLNHDAMYWYRQDPGQGLRLIYYSQIVNDFQKGDIAEGYSVSREKKESFPLTVTSAQKNPTAFYLCASSMGGTSTDTQYFGPGTRLTVL.

The chain couples TRBV5-1 to TRBJ2-5, with D possibly matching TRBD2 (7 bases). The CDR3 consists of 15 residues. V was trimmed by 4 bases and J by 5 bases, leaving 18 bases between them. Germline assignment: CDR1 SGHRS and CDR2 YFSETQ. CDR3 in DNA: TGCGCCAGCAGCCTCTGGGGTCCGGGGGGCGAGACCCAGTACTTC. Protein sequence: CASSLWGPGGETQYF.

This chain links TRBV4-1 with TRBJ2-1, with 10 bases lining up with TRBD2. J gave up 7 bases and V 2 bases, and 11 bases lay outside the gene matches. The germline V gene has CDR1 MGHRA and CDR2 YSYEKL. This CDR3 region has 17 residues. The CDR3 here is CASSQPSGGYHGNEQFF. CDR3 nucleotides: TGCGCCAGCAGCCAACCTAGCGGGGGTTACCATGGGAATGAGCAGTTCTTC.

The chain joins TRBV15 to TRBJ1-6; 7 bases fit TRBD1. Germline CDR1 reads LNHNV; CDR2 reads YYDKDF (reference sequence). Unmatched junction bases numbered 5, after V lost 2 bases and J lost 4 bases. The CDR3 totals 16 residues. In DNA, the CDR3 is TGTGCCACCAGCAGACTTTCGGGACAGTATAATTCACCCCTCCACTTT. Encoded protein: CATSRLSGQYNSPLHF.

The chain has TRBV13 and TRBJ2-7, with TRBD1 matching over 9 bases. Germline V gene sequence: CDR1 PRHDT, CDR2 FYEKMQ (reference sequence). CDR3 length: 15 residues. Trimming at V came to 2 bases and at J to 6 bases, leaving 8 bases not matched to a gene. The DNA of the CDR3 is TGTGCCAGCAGCTTACTATCACAGGGGGCGAGCGAGCAGTACTTC. Translation: CASSLLSQGASEQYF.

V usage is TRBV2 and J usage is TRBJ2-5, with D possibly TRBD1 on 7 matching bases. The CDR3 has 13 amino acids. The V end was cut by 10 bases, the J end by 5 bases, with 17 bases between. Looked up from germline, CDR1 is SNHLY and CDR2 is FYNNEI. The CDR3 bases are TGTGCCACCGGAGGGGGCCTGGGGGAGACCCAGTACTTC. This translates into CATGGGLGETQYF.

The CDR3 reads CATETGTGLEAFF. The CDR3 DNA is TGTGCCACCGAAACCGGGACAGGCCTTGAAGCTTTCTTT. The rearrangement joins TRBV6-5 to TRBJ1-1, with 8 bases fitting TRBD1. Trimming removed 10 bases from V and 7 bases from J; junction bases left unmatched: 11. Germline CDR1 reads MNHEY; CDR2 reads SVGAGI. This CDR3 has 13 residues.

The genes are TRBV24-1 and TRBJ1-2; 7 bases agree with TRBD1. Trimming took 10 bases from V and 4 from J; bases not matched to a gene: 5. Germline V gives CDR1 KGHDR, CDR2 SFDVKD. The CDR3 length is 12 residues. Written as DNA, the CDR3 is TGTGCCACGGGACAGTCGGGCTATGGCTACACCTTC. This gives the protein CATGQSGYGYTF.

The genes are TRBV10-3 and TRBJ2-1, with D possibly being TRBD2 (7 bases). The CDR3 runs to 18 residues. The V gene's germline CDR1 is ENHRY and CDR2 SYGVKD. Trimming removed 2 bases from V and 7 bases from J, with 24 bases in between. CDR3 in DNA: TGTGCCATCAGTGAGCGAGGGGGGTTGGTAGCGGGTATGAATGAGCAGTTCTTC. Translation gives CAISERGGLVAGMNEQFF.

The genes are TRBV25-1 and TRBJ1-4, with TRBD1 matching over 7 bases. The V gene end was trimmed by 4 bases and the J gene end by 7 bases; junction bases not matched to a gene: 9. The CDR3 loop spans 15 amino acids. Germline V gene lookup returns CDR1 MGHDK and CDR2 SYGVNS. CDR3 sequence (DNA): TGTGCCAGCAGTGTCACGACAGGGCGCTTTGAAAAACTGTTTTTT. Translation: CASSVTTGRFEKLFF.

This chain links TRBV6-6 with TRBJ1-5; 8 nucleotides align to TRBD1. The CDR3 has 19 residues. V shed 5 bases and J 0 bases; nucleotides not matched to a gene: 15. Germline lookup yields CDR1 MNHNY and CDR2 SVGAGI (reference sequence). The DNA of the CDR3 is TGTGCCAGCAGTCCAAAAGGCCCCCGGACAGGGTATAGCAATCAGCCCCAGCATTTT. As protein: CASSPKGPRTGYSNQPQHF.

This clone was observed at least ten times. The chain joins TRBV5-1 to TRBJ1-5; D may be TRBD1 (5 bases). V was clipped by 0 bases and J by 2 bases, with 9 bases between them. The CDR3 covers 15 residues. CDR1 is SGHRS and CDR2 is YFSETQ in the germline V gene. The CDR3 sequence: CASSLGWGGNQPQHF. The CDR3 coding sequence is TGCGCCAGCAGCTTGGGGTGGGGGGGCAATCAGCCCCAGCATTTT.

The CDR3 region has the DNA TGTGCCAGCAGCTTAGTTGGGGGCTCCTCCCCCGGGGAGCTGTTTTTT. Translating gives CASSLVGGSSPGELFF. The J gene is TRBJ2-2, the V gene TRBV11-3, with TRBD1 as a possible D gene (6 bases). V was clipped by 1 base and J by 6 bases, with 15 bases between them. CDR3 length: 16 residues. Germline CDR1 is SGHNT and CDR2 is YENEEA.

V and J are TRBV19 and TRBJ1-5, with D possibly TRBD1 on 6 matching bases. Trimming pared 6 bases from V and 5 bases from J, leaving 14 bases between. Germline-derived CDR1 and CDR2 are LNHDA and SQIVND (reference sequence). This CDR3 is 14 amino acids long. CDR3 amino acids: CASSSDRWDQPQHF. The CDR3 bases are TGTGCCAGTAGCAGTGACAGGTGGGATCAGCCCCAGCATTTT.

The chain couples TRBV2 to TRBJ1-2, with D perhaps matching TRBD1 (6 bases). V was cut by 9 bases and J by 4 bases, with 21 bases left in between. CDR1 is SNHLY and CDR2 is FYNNEI in the germline V gene. The CDR3 has 15 residues. CDR3 sequence (DNA): TGTGCCAGACTACACACAGGGACTATAGGCTATGGCTACACCTTC. Translating gives CARLHTGTIGYGYTF.

The chain couples TRBV7-9 to TRBJ2-1; D may be TRBD2 (6 bases). V gave up 5 bases and J gave up 3 bases, with 17 bases separating them. CDR3 length: 16 residues. Looked up from germline, CDR1 is SEHNR and CDR2 is FQNEAQ (reference sequence). Here the CDR3 DNA reads TGTGCCAGCAGCCCCGGACTAAGCCTCATCTACAATGAGCAGTTCTTC. It is translated as CASSPGLSLIYNEQFF.

The CDR3 spells CATSRIVLTGGGNQPQHF. The CDR3 nucleotides are TGTGCCACCAGCAGGATAGTATTAACAGGGGGTGGCAATCAGCCCCAGCATTTT. V is TRBV15 and J is TRBJ1-5, with TRBD1 identical over 8 bases. CDR3 length equals 18 residues. Germline loops: CDR1 LNHNV, CDR2 YYDKDF (reference sequence). V dropped 3 bases and J dropped 2; count of bases not matched to a gene: 12.

This chain uses TRBV7-8 with TRBJ2-3; D is perhaps TRBD2 (6 bases). Trimming took off 1 base at V and 4 bases at J, with 18 bases between the two ends. This CDR3 comprises 17 residues. The V gene's germline CDR1 is SGHVS and CDR2 FQNEAQ. For the CDR3, the DNA is TGTGCCAGCAGCTTAGGGGCTTACGCAGGGAGGCCAGATACGCAGTATTTT. Its translation is CASSLGAYAGRPDTQYF.

The genes are TRBV30 and TRBJ2-7; tentatively, D is TRBD2 (5 bases). V was cut by 2 bases and J by 3 bases, with 8 bases left in between. Germline CDR1 and CDR2: GTSNPN and SVGIG (reference sequence). The CDR3 length is 12 residues. CDR3 bases: TGTGCCTGGAGTCGAGGGAGCTACGAGCAGTACTTC. Translating gives CAWSRGSYEQYF.

This chain joins TRBV19 and TRBJ1-1; 9 bases are shared with TRBD1. The CDR3 has 13 residues. Trimming at V came to 8 bases and at J to 1 base, leaving 2 bases not matched to a gene. Germline V gene data show CDR1 as LNHDA and CDR2 as SQIVND (reference sequence). The CDR3 nucleotides read TGTGCCAGTCCGGACAGGGGGAACACTGAAGCTTTCTTT. It encodes CASPDRGNTEAFF.

V and J are TRBV30 and TRBJ2-5, with D perhaps matching TRBD1 (6 bases). Trimming took off 2 bases at V and 5 bases at J, with 9 bases between the two ends. This CDR3 is 12 amino acids long. Germline CDR1 is GTSNPN and CDR2 is SVGIG (reference sequence). CDR3 residues: CAWSTRGETQYF. For the CDR3, the DNA is TGTGCCTGGAGTACTAGGGGGGAGACCCAGTACTTC.

The chain carries TRBV5-1 and TRBJ2-3; 9 nucleotides align to TRBD1. This CDR3 is built from 16 residues. V lost 2 bases, J lost 2 bases, and 6 bases stayed unmatched. CDR1 and CDR2 (germline): SGHRS, YFSETQ. The CDR3 nucleotides read TGCGCCAGCAGCTTAACAGGGGGCTTTACCACAGATACGCAGTATTTT. It is translated as CASSLTGGFTTDTQYF.

V usage is TRBV24-1 and J usage is TRBJ2-5, with 7 bases identical to TRBD2. Germline V CDR1 and CDR2: KGHDR, SFDVKD. The junction had 5 bases not matched to a gene; V was cut back by 9 bases and J by 5 bases. The CDR3 runs 12 residues. In DNA form, the CDR3 reads TGTGCCACCTCCGGTAGCGGGGAGACCCAGTACTTC. Translation gives CATSGSGETQYF.

V is TRBV7-3 and J is TRBJ1-1, with D possibly being TRBD1 (5 bases). V lost 1 base and J lost 4, with 16 bases in between. Germline assignment: CDR1 SGHTA and CDR2 FQGTGA. The CDR3 length is 16 residues. The CDR3: CASSLNSWGVGTEAFF. CDR3 DNA sequence: TGTGCCAGCAGCTTAAATTCCTGGGGGGTAGGCACTGAAGCTTTCTTT.

This clone has at least ten counts. The same CDR3 is also encoded by other DNA sequences in this sample. The chain combines TRBV18 with TRBJ2-7, with D maybe TRBD2 (5 bases). V dropped 1 base and J dropped 2 bases, with 6 bases sitting between them. The CDR3 runs 13 residues. CDR1 and CDR2 (germline): KGHSH, LQKENI. In DNA form, the CDR3 reads TGTGCCAGCTCACCACGGGGAGCCTACGAGCAGTACTTC. It is translated as CASSPRGAYEQYF. Together with reference TRBV18 and TRBJ2-7, the CDR3 gives the full variable domain: NAGVMQNPRHLVRRRGQEARLRCSPMKGHSHVYWYRQLPEEGLKFMVYLQKENIIDESGMPKERFSAEFPKEGPSILRIQQVVRGDSAAYFCASSPRGAYEQYFGPGTRLTVT.

V is TRBV25-1 and J is TRBJ1-4; D perhaps matches TRBD1 (5 bases). Germline values: CDR1 MGHDK, CDR2 SYGVNS. V was clipped by 5 bases and J by 6 bases, with 16 bases between them. The CDR3 is made up of 15 amino acids. CDR3 amino acids: CASSLQGLRDEKLFF. CDR3 sequence (DNA): TGTGCCAGCAGTCTGCAGGGTCTTCGGGATGAAAAACTGTTTTTT.

The chain combines TRBV9 with TRBJ2-1, with a weak D call TRBD2 (5 bases). The CDR3 runs 14 residues. The germline V and J ends were trimmed by 0 bases and 9 bases, with 13 bases remaining between them. Germline V lookup: CDR1 SGDLS, CDR2 YYNGEE. In nucleotides, the CDR3 is TGTGCCAGCAGCGTAGCTCACGGGGTCGGTGAGCAGTTCTTC. This translates into CASSVAHGVGEQFF.

V usage is TRBV24-1 and J usage is TRBJ2-3; 9 bases agree with TRBD2. Losses at the gene ends were 4 bases for V and 0 bases for J; bases not matched to a gene: 7. The CDR3 is 17 amino acids. Germline V gene sequence: CDR1 KGHDR, CDR2 SFDVKD. The CDR3 here is CATSETAGGQSTDTQYF. The CDR3 DNA sequence: TGTGCCACCAGTGAGACGGCGGGGGGGCAGAGCACAGATACGCAGTATTTT.

The chain is built from TRBV30 and TRBJ1-5; TRBD1 agrees at 8 bases. This CDR3 has 14 residues. The V gene end was trimmed by 4 bases and the J gene end by 1 base; junction bases not matched to a gene: 3. The germline gives CDR1 GTSNPN, CDR2 SVGIG (reference sequence). The CDR3 loop reads CAWTRQGSNQPQHF. CDR3 DNA sequence: TGTGCCTGGACCAGACAGGGGAGCAATCAGCCCCAGCATTTT. Looking up the rest from reference TRBV30 and TRBJ1-5 gives the full variable domain: SQTIHQWPATLVQPVGSPLSLECTVEGTSNPNLYWYRQAAGRGLQLLFYSVGIGQISSEVPQNLSASRPQDRQFILSSKKLLLSDSGFYLCAWTRQGSNQPQHFGDGTRLSIL.

In nucleotides, the CDR3 is TGCGCCAGCAGCTACATACAGGGCCAGGGAGCTTTCTTT. Residues: CASSYIQGQGAFF. The rearrangement joins TRBV5-1 to TRBJ1-1; maybe TRBD1 (6 bases). Trimming removed 3 bases from V and 10 bases from J, with 16 bases in between. The germline CDR1 and CDR2 sequences are SGHRS and YFSETQ. The CDR3 spans 13 residues.

V and J are TRBV11-2 and TRBJ1-2; tentative D call: TRBD1 (5 bases). V was cut by 6 bases and J by 2 bases, with 10 bases left in between. CDR1 and CDR2 (germline): SGHAT, FQNNGV. CDR3 length equals 13 residues. The CDR3 coding sequence is TGTGCCAGCAGTTTAAGGGGAAACTATGGCTACACCTTC. Amino acids: CASSLRGNYGYTF.